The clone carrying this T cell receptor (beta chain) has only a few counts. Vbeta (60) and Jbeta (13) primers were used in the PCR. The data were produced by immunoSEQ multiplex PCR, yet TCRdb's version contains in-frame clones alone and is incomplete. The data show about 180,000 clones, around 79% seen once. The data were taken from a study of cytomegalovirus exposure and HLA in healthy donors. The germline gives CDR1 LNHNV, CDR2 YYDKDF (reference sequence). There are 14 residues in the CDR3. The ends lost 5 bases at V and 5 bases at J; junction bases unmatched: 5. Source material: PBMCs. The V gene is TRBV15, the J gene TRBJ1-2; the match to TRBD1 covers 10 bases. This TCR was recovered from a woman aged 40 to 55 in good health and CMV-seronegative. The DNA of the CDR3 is TGTGCCACCAGCCAAGGGACAGGGGTTTATGGCTACACCTTC. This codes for CATSQGTGVYGYTF.